Sequencing of this T cell receptor beta chain was carried out in a study of control samples from healthy donors and cancer patients. This clone was seen more than once but under ten times. Only in-frame clones appear in the TCRdb table, and some are missing; sequencing was by immunoSEQ multiplex PCR. The sample records 100,000 or so clones, 80% to 90% being singletons. Germline V lookup: CDR1 LNHNV, CDR2 YYDKDF (reference sequence). This CDR3 is built from 15 residues. V shed 1 base and J shed 4 bases, with 10 bases lying between them. The chain carries TRBV15 and TRBJ2-2; the D gene is possibly TRBD1 (5 bases). The clonotype was recovered from a woman between 50 and 59 years old in good health. Input material: blood. The CDR3 is CATSRAGIGTGELFF. As DNA, the CDR3 is TGTGCCACCAGCAGAGCAGGGATCGGCACCGGGGAGCTGTTTTTT.